Listed here are 30 T cell receptor beta chains from one sample, sequenced in a study of blood T cell repertoires in COVID-19. Clones were read by immunoSEQ multiplex PCR, and TCRdb kept only the in-frame ones, dropping some. The sample lists about 140,000 clones, about 88% occurring once. The sequencing sample was made of peripheral blood. These receptors were taken from a human donor with COVID-19, enrolled during active disease. The donor label of this sample is uncertain.

This rearrangement joins TRBV9 to TRBJ1-1; tentatively, D is TRBD1 (6 bases). The germline CDR1 and CDR2 sequences are SGDLS and YYNGEE. The germline V and J ends were trimmed by 4 bases and 8 bases, with 12 bases remaining between them. CDR3 length equals 12 residues. The CDR3 is CASSPGGEEAFF. The DNA for the CDR3 is TGTGCCAGCAGCCCGGGGGGCGAAGAAGCTTTCTTT.

The V and J genes are TRBV3-1 (or the pseudogene TRBV3-2) and TRBJ2-1; TRBD2 is a possible D gene (6 bases). In germline, CDR1 is LGHDT, CDR2 YNNKEL (reference sequence). Deletions cut 6 bases from V and 0 bases from J, with 15 bases between. CDR3 length equals 16 residues. CDR3 amino acids: CASRSGLGSSYNEQFF. The DNA of the CDR3 is TGTGCCAGCAGGTCGGGACTCGGGAGCTCCTACAATGAGCAGTTCTTC.

This clone was recorded a few times. This sequence joins TRBV3-1 (or the pseudogene TRBV3-2) and TRBJ1-3; D remains unclear. The CDR3 has 16 residues. The germline V and J ends were trimmed by 1 base and 4 bases, with 14 bases remaining between them. CDR1 is LGHDT and CDR2 is YNNKEL in the germline V gene (reference sequence). The DNA of the CDR3 is TGTGCCAGCAGCCAAGGGGCGACACCTTGGGGAAACACCATATATTTT. Translation: CASSQGATPWGNTIYF.

The V call is TRBV29-1, the J call TRBJ2-3; possibly TRBD1 for D (5 bases). This CDR3 comprises 12 residues. V gave up 5 bases and J gave up 3 bases, with 9 bases separating them. Looked up from germline, CDR1 is SQVTM and CDR2 is ANQGSEA. CDR3 region: CSVWTLTDTQYF. DNA for the CDR3: TGCAGCGTTTGGACACTAACAGATACGCAGTATTTT.

The rearrangement links TRBV29-1 to TRBJ2-1; TRBD2 matches 11 bases. This CDR3 comprises 17 residues. V gave up 2 bases and J gave up 1 base; unmatched junction bases: 7. Germline values: CDR1 SQVTM, CDR2 ANQGSEA. The CDR3 sequence: CSVEILAGGISYNEQFF. The CDR3 bases are TGCAGCGTTGAAATCCTAGCGGGGGGTATTTCCTACAATGAGCAGTTCTTC.

The chain links TRBV11-2 to TRBJ2-5; unclear D gene. The V gene lost 0 bases and the J gene lost 2 bases, with 4 bases spanning the gap. Germline V gene data show CDR1 as SGHAT and CDR2 as FQNNGV. CDR3 size: 13 residues. The CDR3 loop reads CASSLDRQETQYF. CDR3 nucleotides: TGTGCCAGCAGCTTAGACAGACAAGAGACCCAGTACTTC.

The chain recombines TRBV27 with TRBJ1-6; TRBD1 matches 9 bases. With V trimmed by 11 bases and J by 10 bases, 6 bases remained unmatched. The CDR3 has 12 amino acids. Germline CDR1 and CDR2: MNHEY and SMNVEV (reference sequence). The CDR3 DNA reads as TGTGCCGCCGGGACAGGGTGGTCACCCCTCCACTTT. This gives the protein CAAGTGWSPLHF.

This clone was observed a few times. At one end, the junction sequence differs from germline, possibly due to a read error. The CDR3 loop reads CASSPGTGGEQYF. The CDR3 DNA sequence: TGTGCTAGCAGCCCCGGGACAGGGGGCGAGCAGTACTTC. The chain joins TRBV7-7 to TRBJ2-7, with 11 bases lining up with TRBD1. The CDR3 has 13 amino acids. Looked up from germline, CDR1 is SSHAT and CDR2 is FNYEAQ (reference sequence).

This sequence joins TRBV5-1 and TRBJ2-7, with 9 bases fitting TRBD1. Trimming at V came to 4 bases and at J to 5 bases, leaving 10 bases not matched to a gene. CDR1 and CDR2 (germline): SGHRS, YFSETQ. The CDR3 spans 15 residues. The CDR3 region has the DNA TGCGCCAGCAGCCCGTTGGGACAGGGTCTTAACGAGCAGTACTTC. Protein product: CASSPLGQGLNEQYF.

The genes are TRBV11-2 and TRBJ2-2; weak D call: TRBD1 (6 bases). The CDR3 runs to 15 residues. V was pared by 3 bases and J by 7 bases, with 15 bases between. Looked up from germline, CDR1 is SGHAT and CDR2 is FQNNGV. CDR3 sequence: CASSFQGPTGGELFF. The CDR3 nucleotides read TGTGCCAGCAGCTTCCAGGGGCCGACGGGCGGGGAGCTGTTTTTT.

J is TRBJ1-1 and V is TRBV2; 7 nucleotides line up with TRBD1. V trimming: 1 base; J trimming: 4 bases; junction bases outside the gene matches: 9. The CDR3 is 16 amino acids. Germline V CDR1 and CDR2: SNHLY, FYNNEI. The CDR3: CASSEDKAGGITEAFF. Here the CDR3 DNA reads TGTGCCAGCAGTGAAGACAAGGCAGGGGGGATCACTGAAGCTTTCTTT.

V and J are TRBV19 and TRBJ1-2, with 9 bases lining up with TRBD1. Germline CDR1 is LNHDA and CDR2 is SQIVND (reference sequence). V gave up 2 bases and J gave up 8 bases; unmatched junction bases: 6. The CDR3 is made up of 14 amino acids. The CDR3 nucleotides read TGTGCCAGTAGTATATGGGACAGGGAAGGCGGCTACACCTTC. Protein product: CASSIWDREGGYTF.

The genes are TRBV7-9 and TRBJ2-5; tentative D call: TRBD1 (5 bases). Trimming cost V 1 base and J 2 bases, with 8 bases left between them. The CDR3 is 14 residues long. CDR1 and CDR2 (germline): SEHNR, FQNEAQ (reference sequence). This CDR3 reads CASSLGQGQETQYF. The DNA for the CDR3 is TGTGCCAGCAGCTTAGGGCAGGGACAAGAGACCCAGTACTTC.

The V and J genes are TRBV19 and TRBJ1-4; 7 nucleotides line up with TRBD1. The length of the CDR3 is 19 residues. The germline V gene encodes CDR1 LNHDA and CDR2 SQIVND (reference sequence). V lost 6 bases and J lost 0; bases outside the gene matches: 16. CDR3: CASSKSGGRLFSTNEKLFF. The DNA of the CDR3 is TGTGCCAGTAGCAAATCAGGGGGACGTTTGTTTTCAACTAATGAAAAACTGTTTTTT.

The chain has TRBV6-5 and TRBJ1-1; the match to TRBD1 covers 7 bases. Trimming took 8 bases from V and 7 from J; bases not matched to a gene: 16. The CDR3 extends over 15 amino acids. The germline gives CDR1 MNHEY, CDR2 SVGAGI. CDR3 sequence: CASLPRITGDIEAFF. The CDR3 DNA sequence: TGTGCCAGCCTGCCTCGGATCACAGGGGACATTGAAGCTTTCTTT.

This chain uses TRBV19 with TRBJ2-5; D is perhaps TRBD2 (5 bases). Germline V CDR1 and CDR2: LNHDA, SQIVND (reference sequence). Trimming took off 3 bases at V and 3 bases at J, with 14 bases between the two ends. This CDR3 is 15 amino acids long. The CDR3 sequence: CASSIFGLTKETQYF. Here the CDR3 DNA reads TGTGCCAGTAGTATTTTCGGACTGACTAAAGAGACCCAGTACTTC. Filled out from reference TRBV19 and TRBJ2-5, the complete variable domain reads DGGITQSPKYLFRKEGQNVTLSCEQNLNHDAMYWYRQDPGQGLRLIYYSQIVNDFQKGDIAEGYSVSREKKESFPLTVTSAQKNPTAFYLCASSIFGLTKETQYFGPGTRLLVL.

The chain has TRBV6-5 and TRBJ2-5; a weak D match, TRBD2 (6 bases). The CDR3 has 14 residues. Trimming left V 2 bases short and J 3 bases short, with 10 bases between. Germline values: CDR1 MNHEY, CDR2 SVGAGI. The CDR3 DNA follows: TGTGCCAGCAGTTACACGCGGGGCAAAGAGACCCAGTACTTC. Translation: CASSYTRGKETQYF.

This clone was seen only once. The V gene is TRBV24-1, the J gene TRBJ2-2; no clear D gene. Germline V gene sequence: CDR1 KGHDR, CDR2 SFDVKD. V lost 7 bases to trimming and J lost 4 bases, with 9 bases between them. The CDR3 is 13 residues long. CDR3 amino acids: CATREHVTGELFF. As DNA, the CDR3 is TGTGCCACCAGGGAGCACGTCACCGGGGAGCTGTTTTTT.

The chain carries TRBV2 and TRBJ2-5; the D gene is possibly TRBD2 (5 bases). Germline CDR1 and CDR2: SNHLY and FYNNEI. Trimming shortened V by 4 bases and J by 9 bases, and 18 bases separated the two germline ends. The CDR3 length is 14 residues. The CDR3 coding sequence is TGTGCCAGCAGTGCAAGGACGCCGCCCGGGGCCCAGTACTTC. Protein sequence: CASSARTPPGAQYF.

The CDR3 is CASKGLIYEQYF. Written as DNA, the CDR3 is TGTGCCAGCAAGGGACTGATCTACGAGCAGTACTTC. The chain couples TRBV2 to TRBJ2-7, with a weak D call TRBD2 (6 bases). The CDR3 spans 12 residues. Germline V gene data show CDR1 as SNHLY and CDR2 as FYNNEI. V lost 7 bases and J 3 bases, leaving 10 bases between the germline ends.

This chain links TRBV18 with TRBJ1-5; D may be TRBD1 (5 bases). CDR1 and CDR2 (germline): KGHSH, LQKENI. The CDR3 consists of 15 residues. With 3 bases removed from V and 4 bases from J, the gap between germline ends came to 13 bases. CDR3 loop: CASSPSTDSNQPQHF. The CDR3 DNA is TGTGCCAGCTCACCGTCGACAGACTCTAATCAGCCCCAGCATTTT. The full variable domain, completed using reference TRBV18 and TRBJ1-5, is NAGVMQNPRHLVRRRGQEARLRCSPMKGHSHVYWYRQLPEEGLKFMVYLQKENIIDESGMPKERFSAEFPKEGPSILRIQQVVRGDSAAYFCASSPSTDSNQPQHFGDGTRLSIL.

The CDR3: CASSEPEGQETQYF. DNA of the CDR3: TGTGCCAGCAGTGAACCGGAGGGGCAAGAGACCCAGTACTTC. The chain recombines TRBV2 with TRBJ2-5; the D gene is possibly TRBD2 (6 bases). This CDR3 spans 14 amino acids. The V and J ends lost 2 bases and 2 bases respectively, with 9 bases between them. Germline values: CDR1 SNHLY, CDR2 FYNNEI.

This clone has just one count. The V gene is TRBV7-9, the J gene TRBJ1-1, with 8 positions matching TRBD1. The ends lost 8 bases at V and 4 bases at J; junction bases unmatched: 6. CDR1 and CDR2 (germline): SEHNR, FQNEAQ (reference sequence). CDR3 length equals 13 residues. CDR3 loop: CASGETGGTEAFF. The CDR3 DNA sequence: TGTGCCAGCGGTGAAACAGGGGGCACTGAAGCTTTCTTT.

V usage is TRBV27 and J usage is TRBJ2-1; 7 bases map to TRBD1. Germline-derived CDR1 and CDR2 are MNHEY and SMNVEV (reference sequence). CDR3 size: 17 residues. J lost 0 bases, V lost 8 bases, and 13 bases had no gene match. CDR3 nucleotides: TGTGCCAGCCGGAGAGGGGGCACGCCCACCTCCTACAATGAGCAGTTCTTC. Translated, it gives CASRRGGTPTSYNEQFF.

The chain is built from TRBV7-4 and TRBJ2-5, with D uncertain. This CDR3 has 18 residues. The germline V gene encodes CDR1 SGHVT and CDR2 SQSDAQ. V was shortened by 3 bases and J by 1 base, with 21 bases between the two germline ends. CDR3 in amino acids: CASSFLTPPVGPQETQYF. CDR3 DNA sequence: TGTGCCAGCAGCTTTTTGACCCCGCCGGTGGGCCCCCAAGAGACCCAGTACTTC.

This sequence joins TRBV11-3 and TRBJ2-1; the D gene is possibly TRBD2 (5 bases). The germline V and J ends were trimmed by 4 bases and 9 bases, with 16 bases remaining between them. CDR1 is SGHNT and CDR2 is YENEEA in the germline V gene. CDR3 length: 14 amino acids. The CDR3: CASSSWSLSGEQFF. CDR3 DNA sequence: TGTGCCAGCAGCTCCTGGTCGTTAAGCGGTGAGCAGTTCTTC. Supplemented by reference TRBV11-3 and TRBJ2-1, the full variable domain reads EAGVVQSPRYKIIEKKQPVAFWCNPISGHNTLYWYLQNLGQGPELLIRYENEEAVDDSQLPKDRFSAERLKGVDSTLKIQPAELGDSAVYLCASSSWSLSGEQFFGPGTRLTVL.

The CDR3 DNA reads as TGTGCCAGCAGCCGCGGCGCTCTGGCCAGCACCGGGGAGCTGTTTTTT. It encodes CASSRGALASTGELFF. The rearrangement joins TRBV11-2 to TRBJ2-2; D remains ambiguous. The CDR3 has 16 residues. Germline CDR1 is SGHAT and CDR2 is FQNNGV. Trimming removed 5 bases from V and 4 bases from J, with 17 bases in between.

The V gene is TRBV3-1 (or the pseudogene TRBV3-2), the J gene TRBJ1-1; weak D call: TRBD1 (6 bases). This CDR3 is built from 11 residues. V lost 5 bases, J lost 7 bases, and 8 bases lay in between. CDR1 and CDR2 (germline): LGHDT, YNNKEL (reference sequence). CDR3 coding DNA: TGTGCCAGCAGCGGACAGTTTGAAGCTTTCTTT. Amino acid sequence: CASSGQFEAFF.

This clone has just a few counts. The V and J genes are TRBV7-3 and TRBJ2-5; TRBD2 matches 15 bases. The CDR3 totals 16 residues. Losses at the gene ends were 4 bases for V and 4 bases for J; bases not matched to a gene: 4. Germline assignment: CDR1 SGHTA and CDR2 FQGTGA. CDR3 DNA: TGTGCCAGCAGCTGGGGACTAGCGGGGGGAGGAGAGACCCAGTACTTC. This translates into CASSWGLAGGGETQYF.

This clone appeared once. The rearrangement uses TRBV6-6 and TRBJ2-1; 7 positions match TRBD1. Germline loops: CDR1 MNHNY, CDR2 SVGAGI (reference sequence). This CDR3 comprises 17 residues. V shed 5 bases, J shed 1 base, and the junction held 11 bases outside the gene matches. CDR3 amino acids: CASSPDRVGFSYNEQFF. The CDR3 region has the DNA TGTGCCAGCAGTCCCGACAGGGTAGGATTTTCCTACAATGAGCAGTTCTTC.